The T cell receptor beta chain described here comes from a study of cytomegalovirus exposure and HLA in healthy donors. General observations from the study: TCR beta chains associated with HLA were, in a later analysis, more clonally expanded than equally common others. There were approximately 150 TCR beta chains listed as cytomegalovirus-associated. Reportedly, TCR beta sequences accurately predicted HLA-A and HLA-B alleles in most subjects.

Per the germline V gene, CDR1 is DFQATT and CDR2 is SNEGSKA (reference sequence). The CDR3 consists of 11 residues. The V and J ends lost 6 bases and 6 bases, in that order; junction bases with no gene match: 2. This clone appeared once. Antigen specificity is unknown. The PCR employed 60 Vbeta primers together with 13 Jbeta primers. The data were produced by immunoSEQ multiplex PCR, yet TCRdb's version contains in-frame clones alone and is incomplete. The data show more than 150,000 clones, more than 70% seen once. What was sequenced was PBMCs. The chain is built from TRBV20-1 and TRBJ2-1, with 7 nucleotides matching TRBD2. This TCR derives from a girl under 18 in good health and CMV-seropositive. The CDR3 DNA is TGCAGTGCCCCTAGCGGCAATGAGCAGTTCTTC. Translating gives CSAPSGNEQFF.